This T cell receptor (beta chain) was identified during a study of T cell changes during pregnancy in multiple sclerosis. Profiling relied on immunoSEQ multiplex PCR, and the TCRdb table lists in-frame clones only, not all of them. The sample has just under 80,000 clones, around 93% seen once. The CDR3 spans 14 residues. The V gene's germline CDR1 is SGHDN and CDR2 FVKESK. V lost 1 base and J 4 bases, leaving 9 bases between the germline ends. V is TRBV14 and J is TRBJ2-3; D remains unclear. This sequence originates from a female donor with multiple sclerosis, enrolled in a pregnancy study. Sequencing used peripheral blood, obtained in the first trimester of pregnancy. CDR3 sequence (DNA): TGTGCCAGCAGCCAAGGAGCACGATCAGATACGCAGTATTTT. Residues: CASSQGARSDTQYF.